The next 5 T cell receptor delta chains were all read from a single sample in a study of gamma-delta T cells after stem cell transplantation (dated by TCRdb to about 2016). The library relied on RT-PCR. The sequencer was an Illumina MiSeq. TCRdb reran clone calling on the public reads with CATT; rows sharing one DNA sequence were then combined. The sample includes about 2,000 delta-chain clones, with roughly 3.1% observed a single time. The top ten hold under 65% of the sample. The sample comprised gamma-delta T cells. These receptors were taken from a human donor. It is not recorded whose cells these are; they may come from a transplant donor.

The chain carries TRDV1 and TRDJ1; the match to TRDD3 covers 10 bases. Trimming took 5 bases from V and 0 from J; bases not matched to a gene: 27. Germline CDR1 TSWWSYY, CDR2 QGS. The CDR3 is 23 residues long. CDR3 coding DNA: TGTGCTCTTGGGATACAAAACGGCTTTCTCCCCTACTGGGGGATGGTTTACACCGATAAACTCATCTTT. Amino acid sequence: CALGIQNGFLPYWGMVYTDKLIF.

This clone is deemed medium-sized. The V call is TRDV2, the J call TRDJ1, with D possibly TRDD3 on 5 matching bases. This CDR3 region has 14 residues. Germline values: CDR1 GEAIGNYY, CDR2 EKD. V was trimmed by 3 bases and J by 5 bases, leaving 15 bases between them. CDR3 amino acids: CACDSLEGSDKLIF. In DNA, the CDR3 is TGTGCCTGTGACTCCCTAGAGGGATCTGATAAACTCATCTTT.

This clone is medium-sized (0.01 to 0.1%) in the sample. The chain combines TRDV2 with TRDJ3, with 9 bases matching TRDD3. The CDR3 length is 21 residues. Per the germline V gene, CDR1 is GEAIGNYY and CDR2 is EKD. The J segment lost 1 base and the V segment lost 0 bases, leaving 12 bases of the junction unmatched. The CDR3 region has the DNA TGTGCCTGTGACACCGTTAACCGGGGATACGCCGAATCCTGGGACACCCGACAGATGTTTTTC. This gives the protein CACDTVNRGYAESWDTRQMFF.

As to this clone: The sample carries other DNA sequences with the same CDR3. The J gene is TRDJ1, the V gene TRDV2; 13 nucleotides match TRDD3. V lost 0 bases and J lost 0; bases outside the gene matches: 9. Germline assignment: CDR1 GEAIGNYY and CDR2 EKD. This CDR3 contains 19 residues. The CDR3, as DNA: TGTGCCTGTGACACCGTGTCCACTGGGGGATACGCTGACACCGATAAACTCATCTTT. This translates into CACDTVSTGGYADTDKLIF.

By frequency in the sample, this clone is medium-sized. The sample contains more than one DNA sequence encoding this CDR3. The chain combines TRDV1 with TRDJ1; maybe TRDD2 (9 bases). CDR1 and CDR2 from the germline V gene are TSWWSYY and QGS. The CDR3 has 20 residues. Trimming took 2 bases from V and 0 from J, leaving 25 bases between them. The chain's CDR3 is CALGEDDPSYWGEHTDKLIF. The CDR3 nucleotides are TGTGCTCTTGGGGAAGACGATCCTTCCTACTGGGGGGAACACACCGATAAACTCATCTTT.